This T cell receptor beta chain was sequenced for a study of blood T cells in healthy people across ages. General study findings and limits: As naive T cell percentage varied, TCR beta diversity correlated strongly with it.

Combining a sample-barcoded 5' primer with a J-beta primer mix, a second PCR ran for roughly 6 to 12 cycles. Sequencing yielded, for each sample, at least 2.5 million paired-end reads carrying CDR3. TCRdb analysed the 5' RACE reads with MiXCR anew, one entry per CDR3 protein. The table records about 970,000 distinct CDR3 sequences, around 54% of them present only once. This clonotype was recorded once. Its cognate antigen is unknown. The CDR3 is 15 amino acids. The germline CDR1 and CDR2 sequences are MDHEN and SYDVKM. Sequencing used blood. The source of this sequence is a woman in her sixties in good health. The rearrangement joins TRBV28 to TRBJ2-4, with 10 bases aligning to TRBD2. The J call may be in error: the DNA end matches TRBJ2-7 better. The CDR3 loop reads CASSASGRLGYEQYF. The CDR3 bases are TGTGCCAGCAGCGCTAGCGGGAGACTGGGCTACGAGCAGTACTTC.